This entry concerns a single T cell receptor (beta chain). No antigen is known for it. The sample originates from a study of regulatory T cells in long-lasting Graves disease. Study in general: Prior antithyroid drug treatment in newly diagnosed Graves' patients lasted under 3 months.

Study-level results: Rather than thyroid tissue, only peripheral blood underwent study.

CDR3 regions were amplified by Arm-PCR using iRepertoire HTBI primers to build TCR beta libraries. MiXCR, applied by TCRdb to the multiplex PCR reads, yields one record per CDR3 protein. The sample lists approximately 400,000 distinct CDR3 sequences; 15% were seen once. Indicated time point: newly diagnosed GD, antithyroid drugs for less than 3 months. Making the TCR library involved RNA that had been extracted from PBMCs. There are 14 residues in the CDR3. Trimming pared 3 bases from V and 1 base from J, leaving 9 bases between. The germline V gene has CDR1 KGHSH and CDR2 LQKENI. These data were also reused for a study on T cells in Graves' hyperthyroidism and ophthalmopathy. Per that study: An absence of ophthalmopathy progression within 18 months meant stable Graves' hyperthyroidism.

Sequencing used peripheral blood mononuclear cells (PBMCs), obtained at new diagnosis, from a patient treated with antithyroid drugs. The receptor was isolated from a woman in her thirties with Graves disease. The chain couples TRBV18 to TRBJ1-2; D unclear. DNA of the CDR3: TGTGCCAGCTCACCTCCGACAAATAACTATGGCTACACCTTC. Its protein is CASSPPTNNYGYTF.